This T cell receptor (beta chain) was found in a study of blood T cell repertoires in COVID-19. Study as a whole: The United States, Italy and Spain were the sources of the acute and convalescent COVID-19 samples. From T cells, B-cell-depleted T cells, or PBMCs came the material, which was cDNA or gDNA.

As originally analysed: Cell counts per sample came from amplifying reference gene primers. Clones were sequenced by immunoSEQ multiplex PCR, and TCRdb holds only the in-frame ones, with some missing. V and J calls and clone size are copied from that table; D and trimming were computed from the DNA. The sample contains about 260,000 clones, about 87% of which appear only once. The germline V gene encodes CDR1 SGDLS and CDR2 YYNGEE. This CDR3 is built from 13 residues. This clone was seen only once. One junction end does not reproduce the germline sequence, and a read error may be involved. V gene TRBV9 combines with J gene TRBJ1-2; 7 nucleotides match TRBD1. Sequenced sample: peripheral blood. This sequence originates from a woman in her 40s who had recovered from COVID-19. The CDR3 nucleotides read TGTGCCAGCTCCGAGGGTACAGGGGAAGAGACGGTATTC. Its protein product is CASSEGTGEETVF.